These T cell receptor beta chains were read from a single sample in a study of neurological immune-mediated disorders. TCRdb reanalysed the 5' RACE reads using MiXCR and keeps one entry per CDR3 protein. In the table there are around 32,000 distinct CDR3 sequences, around 10% of which are singletons. Sequencing was performed on PBMCs. The receptors shown here come from a woman in her sixties or seventies in good health. CDR3s leave out the opening cysteine and the closing phenylalanine or tryptophan. Fields, in order: V gene, clone size, J gene, CDR3 protein. Expanded clones get a size class; other rows say once, few or many, or leave the size out.

TRBV25-1	many	TRBJ1-4	ASSERGQLF
TRBV7-9	many	TRBJ1-1	ASSLYSGTEAF
TRBV20-1	.	TRBJ1-1	SATKRQGNTEAF
TRBV20-1	many	TRBJ2-7	SAPRNSYEQY
TRBV5-1	medium-sized	TRBJ2-6	ASSLTTSSGANVLT
TRBV19	.	TRBJ1-5	ASSPNRRTYSNQPQH
TRBV5-1	.	TRBJ1-3	ASSPGAPGNTIY
TRBV6-6	many	TRBJ2-3	ASSDPGAGGPVPTDTQY
TRBV20-1	many	TRBJ2-7	SARDPGQGTREQY
TRBV7-2	many	TRBJ2-3	ASSHPTSGDTQY
TRBV25-1	many	TRBJ2-6	ASKWGGGANVLT
TRBV2	many	TRBJ2-4	ASSARQTKNIQY
TRBV7-2	many	TRBJ2-1	ASSSTSGGLRTYNEQF
TRBV5-5	.	TRBJ2-1	ASSMGTVEQF
TRBV10-2	many	TRBJ2-3	ASSGRGLTPDTQY
TRBV7-2	many	TRBJ2-7	ASSWVASGRQSEQY
TRBV5-1	many	TRBJ1-2	ASSLESGRNGYT
TRBV6-5	many	TRBJ1-2	ASSISGGAGGYT
TRBV6-6	many	TRBJ1-5	ASSYPRQPPNQPQH
TRBV7-2	many	TRBJ2-5	ASSLGGGGETQY
TRBV30	many	TRBJ1-1	AWSVGGAMNTEAF
TRBV12-3/TRBV12-4	.	TRBJ2-2	ASTRTSGYTGELF
TRBV9	many	TRBJ1-2	ASSPGEGGTYYGYT
TRBV4-1	many	TRBJ2-1	ASSQEKSGGARSEQF
TRBV9	many	TRBJ2-1	ASSPQSGVSGARSEQF
TRBV9	many	TRBJ2-1	ASSASMRAQYEQF
TRBV20-1	many	TRBJ2-2	SASRDSLTGELF
TRBV6-5	.	TRBJ2-1	ASSRASSYNEQL
TRBV13	many	TRBJ1-1	ASSLGTRLRPNTEAF
TRBV7-2	few	TRBJ1-1	ASSFRSGGGITEAF
TRBV2	.	TRBJ2-1	ASRWGAGPENEQF
TRBV6-5	many	TRBJ1-1	ASAKTGRTEAF
TRBV29-1	many	TRBJ2-7	SVDYVGSGY
TRBV30	.	TRBJ1-1	AWRETLNTEAF
TRBV4-1	many	TRBJ2-6	ASSQTGGVAPRLLSGANVLT
TRBV3-1	many	TRBJ2-3	ASSLDRGGGTDTQY
TRBV5-1	many	TRBJ2-5	ASSLGGIQETQY
TRBV12-3/TRBV12-4	many	TRBJ1-2	ASSATPQRTNYGYT
TRBV12-3/TRBV12-4	many	TRBJ1-2	ASSFRQGAGYT
TRBV3-1	many	TRBJ2-7	ASSHLRSSGQGLEQY
TRBV20-1	many	TRBJ1-1	SAGIRSGDTEAF
TRBV20-1	many	TRBJ2-1	SASVGTSGAATYNEQF
TRBV10-3	many	TRBJ1-2	AISDLGDRGIYGYT